The rows below give T cell receptor beta chains drawn from one sample of a study of OX40 agonist ivuxolimab in advanced cancers. The table came from immunoSEQ multiplex PCR; TCRdb's copy has only in-frame clones and leaves some out. There are about 110,000 clones in the sample; around 90% occur only once, and under 0.85% lies in the top ten. This material consisted of CD4+ or CD8+ T cells sorted from blood, taken in a trial of the OX40 agonist ivuxolimab. The receptor set was obtained from an adult with an advanced solid tumor such as melanoma, head and neck, liver or kidney cancer. The CDR3 runs from the conserved cysteine through the conserved F or W. The order of the fields is J gene, clone size, V gene, D gene, CDR3 protein, CDR3 DNA. A D gene is named only where the DNA matches it firmly. Size is stated for part of the rows, as once, few or many counts, or as a class when the clone is expanded.

J gene: TRBJ2-2
clone size: -
V gene: TRBV9
D gene: -
CDR3 protein: CASSLGLNTGELFF
CDR3 DNA: TGTGCCAGCAGCCTAGGACTGAACACCGGGGAGCTGTTTTTT

J gene: TRBJ2-3
clone size: -
V gene: TRBV7-9
D gene: -
CDR3 protein: CASRPTELNTQYF
CDR3 DNA: TGTGCCAGCAGGCCGACAGAGCTCAATACGCAGTATTTT

J gene: TRBJ1-4
clone size: -
V gene: TRBV5-1
D gene: TRBD1
CDR3 protein: CASSVQGATTNEKLFF
CDR3 DNA: TGCGCCAGCAGCGTCCAGGGGGCGACGACTAATGAAAAACTGTTTTTT

J gene: TRBJ2-2
clone size: -
V gene: TRBV11-3
D gene: -
CDR3 protein: CASSLTGMNTGELFF
CDR3 DNA: TGTGCCAGCAGCTTAACAGGGATGAACACCGGGGAGCTGTTTTTT

J gene: TRBJ1-2
clone size: -
V gene: TRBV2
D gene: -
CDR3 protein: CASSERQGRGNYGYTF
CDR3 DNA: TGTGCCAGCAGTGAGAGGCAGGGAAGAGGGAACTATGGCTACACCTTC

J gene: TRBJ2-3
clone size: -
V gene: TRBV19
D gene: TRBD2
CDR3 protein: CASSLQTGLAGAGDTQYF
CDR3 DNA: TGTGCCAGTAGTCTCCAGACGGGACTAGCGGGAGCGGGAGATACGCAGTATTTT

J gene: TRBJ2-5
clone size: -
V gene: TRBV5-1
D gene: -
CDR3 protein: CASSLFRGRETQYF
CDR3 DNA: TGCGCCAGCAGCTTGTTCCGGGGGCGAGAGACCCAGTACTTC

J gene: TRBJ2-5
clone size: -
V gene: TRBV10-1
D gene: TRBD2
CDR3 protein: CASSLTSGGPETQYF
CDR3 DNA: TGCGCCAGCAGTCTGACTAGCGGGGGGCCGGAGACCCAGTACTTC

J gene: TRBJ1-1
clone size: -
V gene: TRBV2
D gene: -
CDR3 protein: CASTKGRTTSEAFF
CDR3 DNA: TGTGCCAGCACCAAGGGCAGGACTACTTCAGAAGCTTTCTTT

J gene: TRBJ2-3
clone size: few
V gene: TRBV29-1
D gene: -
CDR3 protein: CSVDRLGGTDTQYF
CDR3 DNA: TGCAGCGTTGACCGCTTAGGGGGGACAGATACGCAGTATTTT

J gene: TRBJ2-2
clone size: once
V gene: TRBV18
D gene: -
CDR3 protein: CASSPRGAPANTGELFF
CDR3 DNA: TGTGCCAGCTCACCAAGGGGAGCCCCTGCGAACACCGGGGAGCTGTTTTTT

J gene: TRBJ2-7
clone size: few
V gene: TRBV6-5
D gene: -
CDR3 protein: CASSYRRGYEQYF
CDR3 DNA: TGTGCCAGCAGTTACAGAAGAGGGTACGAGCAGTACTTC

J gene: TRBJ1-3
clone size: once
V gene: TRBV10-2
D gene: TRBD1
CDR3 protein: CASSLTGVSGNTIYF
CDR3 DNA: TGCGCCAGCAGTTTGACAGGGGTCTCTGGAAACACCATATATTTT

J gene: TRBJ1-2
clone size: -
V gene: TRBV6-1
D gene: TRBD1
CDR3 protein: CASAWSGGDGYTF
CDR3 DNA: TGTGCCAGCGCATGGTCAGGGGGCGACGGCTACACCTTC

J gene: TRBJ2-1
clone size: -
V gene: TRBV19
D gene: TRBD2
CDR3 protein: CASKGTSGSRNEQFF
CDR3 DNA: TGTGCCAGTAAAGGGACTAGCGGGAGCCGCAATGAGCAGTTCTTC

J gene: TRBJ2-7
clone size: -
V gene: TRBV6-5
D gene: -
CDR3 protein: CASNTGDFSYEQYF
CDR3 DNA: TGTGCCAGCAACACGGGGGACTTCTCCTACGAGCAGTACTTC

J gene: TRBJ2-1
clone size: -
V gene: TRBV18
D gene: -
CDR3 protein: CASSPPGGAGNEQFF
CDR3 DNA: TGTGCCAGCTCACCACCGGGGGGAGCCGGGAATGAGCAGTTCTTC

J gene: TRBJ1-2
clone size: -
V gene: TRBV5-4
D gene: TRBD1
CDR3 protein: CASERRGRLYGYTF
CDR3 DNA: TGTGCCAGCGAACGGAGGGGGCGCCTCTATGGCTACACCTTC

J gene: TRBJ2-7
clone size: -
V gene: TRBV19
D gene: TRBD2
CDR3 protein: CASSPIGRDPYEQYF
CDR3 DNA: TGTGCCAGTAGTCCCATAGGGAGGGACCCCTACGAGCAGTACTTC

J gene: TRBJ2-1
clone size: -
V gene: TRBV15
D gene: -
CDR3 protein: CATSSFARVGEQFF
CDR3 DNA: TGTGCCACCAGCAGCTTTGCGAGAGTGGGTGAGCAGTTCTTC

J gene: TRBJ1-2
clone size: -
V gene: TRBV14
D gene: -
CDR3 protein: CASSQDRGSYTF
CDR3 DNA: TGTGCCAGCAGCCAAGACCGGGGGAGCTACACCTTC

J gene: TRBJ2-1
clone size: -
V gene: TRBV9
D gene: -
CDR3 protein: CASSVGGVSLNEQFF
CDR3 DNA: TGTGCCAGCAGCGTAGGAGGGGTGAGTCTCAATGAGCAGTTCTTC

J gene: TRBJ2-5
clone size: -
V gene: TRBV5-1
D gene: TRBD2
CDR3 protein: CASSGGSGSWGETQYF
CDR3 DNA: TGCGCCAGCAGCGGGGGTAGCGGGAGCTGGGGAGAGACCCAGTACTTC

J gene: TRBJ1-5
clone size: -
V gene: TRBV19
D gene: -
CDR3 protein: CASSMVQTVNQPQHF
CDR3 DNA: TGTGCCAGTAGTATGGTTCAAACTGTCAATCAGCCCCAGCATTTT

J gene: TRBJ2-7
clone size: -
V gene: TRBV7-9
D gene: -
CDR3 protein: CASSFGTSRFGYEQYF
CDR3 DNA: TGTGCCAGCAGCTTCGGAACTAGCCGGTTCGGCTACGAGCAGTACTTC

J gene: TRBJ2-4
clone size: -
V gene: TRBV5-1
D gene: -
CDR3 protein: CASSLQGTKNIQYF
CDR3 DNA: TGCGCCAGCAGCTTGCAGGGAACCAAAAACATTCAGTACTTC

J gene: TRBJ2-3
clone size: -
V gene: TRBV14
D gene: TRBD2
CDR3 protein: CASSPGLAGNSDTQYF
CDR3 DNA: TGTGCCAGCAGTCCCGGACTAGCGGGGAACTCAGATACGCAGTATTTT

J gene: TRBJ1-4
clone size: -
V gene: TRBV5-1
D gene: -
CDR3 protein: CASSLEGHPEDKLFF
CDR3 DNA: TGCGCCAGCAGCTTGGAGGGTCACCCCGAGGATAAACTGTTTTTT

J gene: TRBJ1-6
clone size: -
V gene: TRBV5-4
D gene: -
CDR3 protein: CASSVDRVNSPLHF
CDR3 DNA: TGTGCCAGCAGCGTCGACAGAGTGAATTCACCCCTCCACTTT

J gene: TRBJ2-1
clone size: -
V gene: TRBV5-6
D gene: TRBD1
CDR3 protein: CASSETGGSSYNEQFF
CDR3 DNA: TGTGCCAGCAGCGAAACAGGGGGTAGCTCCTACAATGAGCAGTTCTTC

J gene: TRBJ1-1
clone size: once
V gene: TRBV19
D gene: -
CDR3 protein: CASTADLAAGAEAFF
CDR3 DNA: TGTGCCAGTACCGCCGATTTAGCCGCGGGGGCTGAAGCTTTCTTT

J gene: TRBJ1-1
clone size: -
V gene: TRBV5-6
D gene: -
CDR3 protein: CATKPSVGNTEAFF
CDR3 DNA: TGTGCCACCAAACCCAGCGTTGGGAACACTGAAGCTTTCTTT

J gene: TRBJ2-2
clone size: -
V gene: TRBV6-5
D gene: TRBD2
CDR3 protein: CACRLADRGELFF
CDR3 DNA: TGTGCCTGTCGACTAGCGGATCGCGGGGAGCTGTTTTTT

J gene: TRBJ1-2
clone size: -
V gene: TRBV9
D gene: -
CDR3 protein: CASSVGVWTGRIGGYTF
CDR3 DNA: TGTGCCAGCAGCGTAGGGGTTTGGACGGGGAGAATCGGAGGCTACACCTTC

J gene: TRBJ2-2
clone size: -
V gene: TRBV19
D gene: -
CDR3 protein: CASSISRWNTGELFF
CDR3 DNA: TGTGCCAGTAGTATATCAAGGTGGAACACCGGGGAGCTGTTTTTT

J gene: TRBJ1-5
clone size: -
V gene: TRBV2
D gene: TRBD1
CDR3 protein: CASRELTGNQPQHF
CDR3 DNA: TGTGCCAGCAGGGAGCTGACAGGGAATCAGCCCCAGCATTTT

J gene: TRBJ2-7
clone size: -
V gene: TRBV7-8
D gene: TRBD1
CDR3 protein: CASGEYKGQGAYEQYF
CDR3 DNA: TGTGCCAGCGGAGAATACAAGGGACAGGGGGCCTACGAGCAGTACTTC

J gene: TRBJ2-5
clone size: -
V gene: TRBV7-9
D gene: -
CDR3 protein: CASSRGFQETQYF
CDR3 DNA: TGTGCCAGCAGTCGGGGGTTTCAAGAGACCCAGTACTTC

J gene: TRBJ2-5
clone size: -
V gene: TRBV2
D gene: TRBD2
CDR3 protein: CASSAPGTSGSGETQYF
CDR3 DNA: TGTGCCAGCAGCGCCCCCGGGACTAGCGGGAGTGGGGAGACCCAGTACTTC

J gene: TRBJ2-3
clone size: once
V gene: TRBV30
D gene: -
CDR3 protein: CAWTSEGTDTQYF
CDR3 DNA: TGTGCCTGGACTTCGGAGGGCACAGATACGCAGTATTTT

J gene: TRBJ1-4
clone size: -
V gene: TRBV19
D gene: -
CDR3 protein: CASSISGINEKLFF
CDR3 DNA: TGTGCCAGTAGTATCTCCGGGATCAATGAAAAACTGTTTTTT

J gene: TRBJ2-2
clone size: -
V gene: TRBV7-8
D gene: -
CDR3 protein: CASSLESGAGTGELFF
CDR3 DNA: TGTGCCAGCAGCTTAGAGTCGGGGGCGGGGACCGGGGAGCTGTTTTTT

J gene: TRBJ2-5
clone size: few
V gene: TRBV18
D gene: TRBD1
CDR3 protein: CASWTGGRETQYF
CDR3 DNA: TGTGCCAGCTGGACAGGGGGCAGGGAGACCCAGTACTTC